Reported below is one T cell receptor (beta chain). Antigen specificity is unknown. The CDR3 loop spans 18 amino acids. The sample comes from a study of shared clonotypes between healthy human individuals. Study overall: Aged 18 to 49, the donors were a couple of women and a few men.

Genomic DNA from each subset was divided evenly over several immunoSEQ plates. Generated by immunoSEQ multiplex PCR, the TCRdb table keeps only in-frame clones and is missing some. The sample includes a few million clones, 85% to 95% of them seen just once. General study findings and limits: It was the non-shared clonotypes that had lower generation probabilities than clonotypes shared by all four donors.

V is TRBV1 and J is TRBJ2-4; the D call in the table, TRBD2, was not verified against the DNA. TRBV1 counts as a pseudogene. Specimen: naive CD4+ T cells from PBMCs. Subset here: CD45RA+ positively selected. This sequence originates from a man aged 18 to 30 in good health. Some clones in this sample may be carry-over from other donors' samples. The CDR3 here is CTSSQDTPGGLAENIQYF. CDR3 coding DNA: TGCACCAGCAGCCAAGATACACCGGGGGGATTAGCGGAAAACATTCAGTACTTC.